This T cell receptor beta chain was recorded in a study of CD8 T cells in Susac syndrome. The germline V gene has CDR1 DFQATT and CDR2 SNEGSKA (reference sequence). This CDR3 comprises 12 residues. V shed 1 base and J shed 7 bases, with 8 bases lying between them. Reverse transcription of about 0.5 to 1 ug RNA was carried out with random hexamers. A single record per CDR3 protein comes from TCRdb applying MiXCR to the immunoSEQ multiplex PCR reads. The sample includes a few hundred thousand distinct CDR3 sequences, approximately 95% seen only once; the top ten take approximately 0.08%. The genes are TRBV20-1 and TRBJ2-4; either TRBD1 or TRBD2 may supply D (5 bases each). Sequencing input: CD4+ T cells from PBMCs. The sequence was collected from a human donor with multiple sclerosis. The CDR3 reads CSARGGWNIQYF. As DNA, the CDR3 is TGCAGTGCTAGAGGGGGGTGGAACATTCAGTACTTC.